The rows below give T cell receptor beta chains drawn from one sample of a study of response to subunit inactivated influenza vaccine. A single record per CDR3 protein comes from TCRdb applying MiXCR to the RT-PCR reads. Of 650,000 or so distinct CDR3 sequences in the sample, around 15% were seen once. Sequenced here: PBMCs from blood, sampled around 15 days before vaccination. The receptor set was obtained from a man in his fifties or sixties who received an inactivated influenza vaccine. Both conserved end residues are part of each CDR3. A D gene is named only where the DNA matches it firmly. Clone size is given for some rows only: seen once, a few or many times, or a class if the clone is expanded.

>TRBJ2-5|TRBV15|.|.|15
CATSRGLQGEETQYF
TGTGCCACCAGCAGAGGCCTACAGGGAGAAGAGACCCAGTACTTC
>TRBJ2-5|TRBV18|.|.|13
CASSPQVQETQYF
TGTGCCAGCTCACCACAGGTACAAGAGACCCAGTACTTC
>TRBJ2-5|TRBV29-1|.|.|14
CSVAVGGGRETQYF
TGCAGCGTGGCGGTCGGAGGAGGGAGAGAGACCCAGTACTTC
>TRBJ2-7|TRBV28|TRBD2|few|15
CASSFAGGAAYEQYF
TGTGCCAGCAGTTTTGCCGGGGGGGCCGCCTACGAGCAGTACTTC
>TRBJ1-2|TRBV28|TRBD1|few|15
CASTSGTGIIYGYTF
TGTGCCAGCACCTCCGGGACAGGGATTATCTATGGCTACACCTTC
>TRBJ2-3|TRBV4-2|TRBD2|many|18
CASSPRGSGTTGTDTQYF
TGTGCCAGCAGCCCTCGAGGTAGCGGGACCACAGGTACAGATACGCAGTATTTT
>TRBJ1-2|TRBV4-3|.|.|13
CASSRTANYGCTF
TGCGCCAGCAGCCGGACAGCGAACTATGGCTGCACCTTC
>TRBJ1-3|TRBV20-1|TRBD1|.|12
CSAPGQGNTIYF
TGCAGTGCTCCGGGACAGGGAAACACCATATATTTT
>TRBJ1-6|TRBV20-1|.|few|16
CSARDWSADYNSPLHF
TGCAGTGCTAGAGATTGGTCGGCTGATTATAATTCACCCCTCCACTTT
>TRBJ1-2|TRBV20-1|.|.|15
CSARDLALPNYGYTF
TGCAGTGCTAGAGATCTAGCGCTTCCTAACTATGGCTACACCTTC
>TRBJ1-5|TRBV6-2/TRBV6-3|.|.|13
CASSYSIVQPQHF
TGTGCCAGCAGTTACTCGATTGTTCAGCCCCAGCATTTT
>TRBJ2-1|TRBV10-3|.|.|12
CANGAGDNEQFF
TGTGCCAACGGGGCCGGAGACAATGAGCAGTTCTTC
>TRBJ1-1|TRBV5-1|TRBD1|few|15
CASSKGTGDGTEAFF
TGCGCCAGCAGCAAGGGGACAGGGGATGGGACTGAAGCTTTCTTT
>TRBJ2-1|TRBV10-2|.|.|14
CASSGPGRLDEQFF
TGCGCCAGCAGTGGGCCGGGAAGGTTGGATGAGCAGTTCTTC
>TRBJ2-7|TRBV20-1|.|few|11
CSAEVAYEQYF
TGCAGTGCTGAGGTCGCTTACGAGCAGTACTTC
>TRBJ2-5|TRBV12-5|.|few|12
CASGLVGETQYF
TGTGCTAGTGGTTTGGTCGGCGAGACCCAGTACTTC
>TRBJ2-7|TRBV3-1|.|.|15
CASSESGQWVYEQYF
TGTGCCAGCAGCGAGTCTGGACAGTGGGTCTACGAGCAGTACTTC
>TRBJ1-1|TRBV12-3/TRBV12-4|.|many|16
CASSFTLPGKNTEAFF
TGTGCCAGCAGTTTCACATTGCCAGGGAAGAACACTGAAGCTTTCTTT
>TRBJ2-5|TRBV7-8|TRBD2|.|16
CASSSSGLAGEETQYF
TGTGCCAGCAGCTCCTCCGGACTAGCGGGGGAAGAGACCCAGTACTTC